Listed below are T cell receptor beta chains from one sample, sequenced in a study of blood T cell repertoires in COVID-19. This table comes from immunoSEQ multiplex PCR, and its TCRdb copy is limited to in-frame clones, with some not included. The repertoire holds hundreds of thousands of clones, roughly 91% seen once, with 4% to 5.5% in the top ten. Sequenced material: peripheral blood. All receptors derive from a woman in her 30s with acute or convalescent COVID-19. Each CDR3 is given with its conserved first and last residue. Each record gives: V gene, D gene, J gene, clone size, CDR3 protein, CDR3 DNA. The D gene is left open where the match is weak. The size field is filled for only some rows; it gives once, few, many or a size class.

TRBV28	TRBD1	TRBJ2-3	once	CASSGQGNTQYF	TGTGCCAGCAGCGGACAGGGCAATACGCAGTATTTT
TRBV30	-	TRBJ2-3	-	CAWSVKAARTDTQYF	TGTGCCTGGAGTGTAAAAGCGGCCCGCACAGATACGCAGTATTTT
TRBV24-1	TRBD1	TRBJ1-2	once	CATNTGGYGGYTF	TGTGCCACCAATACAGGGGGCTACGGTGGCTACACCTTC
TRBV5-4	-	TRBJ2-7	-	CASRDSDSYEQYF	TGTGCCAGCAGGGACAGCGATTCCTACGAGCAGTACTTC
TRBV27	TRBD1	TRBJ1-2	-	CASSPRTSGTGYGYTF	TGTGCCAGCAGTCCTCGGACCTCCGGGACAGGATATGGCTACACCTTC
TRBV2	TRBD1	TRBJ1-3	-	CASSARQGLYSGNTIYF	TGTGCCAGCAGTGCCCGACAGGGGTTGTACTCTGGAAACACCATATATTTT
TRBV2	TRBD2	TRBJ2-7	once	CASSPGLAGGPGEQYF	TGTGCCAGCAGTCCGGGACTAGCGGGGGGGCCGGGTGAGCAGTACTTC
TRBV11-2	-	TRBJ1-2	-	CASSSRSGSHYGYTF	TGTGCCAGCAGCTCACGATCGGGTTCCCACTATGGCTACACCTTC
TRBV27	-	TRBJ2-1	-	CATGLRGQFF	TGTGCCACCGGGCTCCGGGGGCAGTTCTTC
TRBV2	TRBD2	TRBJ2-2	-	CASSATSGGRPGELFF	TGTGCCAGCAGTGCGACTAGCGGGGGTCGACCCGGGGAGCTGTTTTTT
TRBV6-2/TRBV6-3	TRBD2	TRBJ2-1	-	CASSSPSGTSGGTVINEQFF	TGTGCCAGCAGTTCACCCTCAGGGACTAGCGGGGGGACTGTGATCAATGAGCAGTTCTTC
TRBV29-1	-	TRBJ2-1	-	CSVVYNEQFF	TGCAGCGTCGTGTACAATGAGCAGTTCTTC
TRBV5-1	TRBD1	TRBJ1-1	-	CASSLGNQGGITEAFF	TGCGCCAGCAGCTTGGGGAACCAGGGGGGCATCACTGAAGCTTTCTTT